A single sample gave rise to the 21 T cell receptor beta chains below, sequenced in a study of vaccination effects on CD4 cells after COVID-19. Their target antigens are unknown. Culturing for around 10 days preceded CD4+ T cell isolation. Sometime from March through December 2020, the person acquired a SARS-CoV-2 infection that PCR confirmed. Participants each got two BNT162b2 or mRNA-1273 vaccine doses. TCRdb's table, derived via immunoSEQ multiplex PCR, lists solely in-frame clones and lacks some. Among under 40,000 clones listed, about 75% were seen once. Specimen: CD4+ T cells from PBMCs cultured without peptide, collected after COVID-19 vaccination. The receptors were gathered from a human donor who had a prior SARS-CoV-2 infection.

This sequence joins TRBV6-5 and TRBJ2-2; D perhaps matches TRBD2 (6 bases). The CDR3 consists of 15 residues. Looked up from germline, CDR1 is MNHEY and CDR2 is SVGAGI. V was pared by 6 bases and J by 1 base, with 12 bases between. The CDR3 reads CASSSGLLNTGELFF. The DNA of the CDR3 is TGTGCCAGCAGCTCGGGACTCCTGAACACCGGGGAGCTGTTTTTT.

This chain joins TRBV11-2 and TRBJ1-1, with 7 bases matching TRBD1. The V gene end was trimmed by 0 bases and the J gene end by 1 base; junction bases not matched to a gene: 8. The CDR3 is 17 residues long. Per the germline V gene, CDR1 is SGHAT and CDR2 is FQNNGV. The CDR3: CASSLDRWGQTNTEAFF. The CDR3 nucleotides are TGTGCCAGCAGCTTAGATCGATGGGGACAGACGAACACTGAAGCTTTCTTT. Variable domain in full (rest from reference TRBV11-2 and TRBJ1-1): EAGVAQSPRYKIIEKRQSVAFWCNPISGHATLYWYQQILGQGPKLLIQFQNNGVVDDSQLPKDRFSAERLKGVDSTLKIQPAKLEDSAVYLCASSLDRWGQTNTEAFFGQGTRLTVV.

The chain links TRBV2 to TRBJ2-5, with unresolved D. V lost 5 bases, J lost 0 bases, and 4 bases lay in between. The CDR3 has 12 amino acids. Germline CDR1 reads SNHLY; CDR2 reads FYNNEI. The CDR3 DNA sequence: TGTGCCAGCAGTAGGTACCAAGAGACCCAGTACTTC. Amino acid sequence: CASSRYQETQYF.

The V and J genes are TRBV11-2 and TRBJ1-1; TRBD1 matches 10 bases. Germline CDR1 SGHAT, CDR2 FQNNGV. The CDR3 is made up of 16 amino acids. V trimming: 6 bases; J trimming: 0 bases; junction bases outside the gene matches: 7. In nucleotides, the CDR3 is TGTGCCAGCAGGGAGCGGGACAGGGGATTGAACACTGAAGCTTTCTTT. It is translated as CASRERDRGLNTEAFF.

The table lists this clone with a few counts. J is TRBJ1-6 and V is TRBV2; no definite D call. Deletions cut 5 bases from V and 10 bases from J, with 6 bases between. The CDR3 runs 11 residues. Germline values: CDR1 SNHLY, CDR2 FYNNEI. The CDR3 DNA sequence: TGTGCCAGCAGTTTAAACTCACCCCTCCACTTT. Translation: CASSLNSPLHF. Complete variable domain (other parts from reference TRBV2 and TRBJ1-6): EPEVTQTPSHQVTQMGQEVILRCVPISNHLYFYWYRQILGQKVEFLVSFYNNEISEKSEIFDDQFSVERPDGSNFTLKIRSTKLEDSAMYFCASSLNSPLHFGNGTRLTVT.

The chain combines TRBV7-2 with TRBJ2-5; no reliable D call. The CDR3 is 13 amino acids. V lost 1 base, J lost 4 bases, and 7 bases lay in between. Germline values: CDR1 SGHTA, CDR2 FQGNSA. As DNA, the CDR3 is TGTGCCAGCAGCTTAGGGGTACCAGAGACCCAGTACTTC. Translating it yields CASSLGVPETQYF.

The J gene is TRBJ1-5, the V gene TRBV29-1; D is ambiguous. The CDR3 consists of 12 residues. V dropped 0 bases and J dropped 7 bases, with 7 bases sitting between them. CDR1 is SQVTM, CDR2 ANQGSEA, per germline. CDR3 in DNA: TGCAGCGTTGAAGATCATGGGCAGCCCCAGCATTTT. Translated, it gives CSVEDHGQPQHF.

The CDR3 reads CAIRGQGDNSPLHF. Written as DNA, the CDR3 is TGTGCCATCAGGGGACAGGGGGACAATTCACCCCTCCACTTT. The rearrangement joins TRBV10-3 to TRBJ1-6; 11 bases line up with TRBD1. Germline CDR1 ENHRY, CDR2 SYGVKD. This CDR3 comprises 14 residues. V shed 6 bases and J 7 bases; nucleotides not matched to a gene: 2.

The V and J genes are TRBV5-1 and TRBJ2-3; no definite D call. Trimming left V 1 base short and J 6 bases short, with 18 bases between. The CDR3 is 16 amino acids. CDR1 is SGHRS and CDR2 is YFSETQ in the germline V gene. CDR3 sequence (DNA): TGCGCCAGCAGCTTGATGCAAGGGCTGCCCTCCGATACGCAGTATTTT. Translated, it gives CASSLMQGLPSDTQYF.

The chain combines TRBV5-1 with TRBJ2-1, with D perhaps TRBD1 or TRBD2 (5 bases each). V lost 4 bases and J 15 bases, leaving 23 bases between the germline ends. Germline values: CDR1 SGHRS, CDR2 YFSETQ. CDR3 length equals 14 residues. CDR3 protein: CASSGALLVSYRFF. In DNA, the CDR3 is TGCGCCAGCAGCGGGGCCTTACTAGTTTCTTACCGGTTCTTC.

V is TRBV5-8 and J is TRBJ1-5; unclear D gene. Germline V gene lookup returns CDR1 SGHTS and CDR2 YDEGEE. V lost 0 bases to trimming and J lost 3 bases, with 7 bases between them. The CDR3 runs to 14 residues. The DNA of the CDR3 is TGTGCCAGCAGCTTGGGAGGTTACAATCAGCCCCAGCATTTT. This codes for CASSLGGYNQPQHF.

The CDR3 region has the DNA TGTGCCAGTTGCAAGGACAGGGCCCACTATGGCTACACCTTC. It codes for CASCKDRAHYGYTF. The chain combines TRBV19 with TRBJ1-2, with 8 bases that match TRBD1. After removal of 8 bases from V and 3 bases from J, the junction contained 8 bases not matched to a gene. The CDR3 consists of 14 residues. Germline-derived CDR1 and CDR2 are LNHDA and SQIVND (reference sequence).

V usage is TRBV9 and J usage is TRBJ1-2, with D uncertain. V dropped 0 bases and J dropped 7 bases, with 7 bases sitting between them. Germline V gene data show CDR1 as SGDLS and CDR2 as YYNGEE. This CDR3 region has 12 residues. The CDR3 DNA is TGTGCCAGCAGCGTAGCGAGTGGTGGCTACACCTTC. Translated, it gives CASSVASGGYTF.

This clone was found once. The V and J genes are TRBV24-1 and TRBJ2-1; 11 bases are a match to TRBD1. The V gene end was trimmed by 3 bases and the J gene end by 9 bases; junction bases not matched to a gene: 6. Germline V gene sequence: CDR1 KGHDR, CDR2 SFDVKD. The CDR3 has 15 amino acids. The CDR3 is CATSDPGTGGGEQFF. For the CDR3, the DNA is TGTGCCACCAGTGATCCCGGGACAGGGGGTGGTGAGCAGTTCTTC.

This chain uses TRBV10-3 with TRBJ2-5; 11 nucleotides match TRBD2. CDR1 is ENHRY, CDR2 SYGVKD, per germline. V lost 4 bases to trimming and J lost 3 bases; unmatched junction nucleotides: 7. The CDR3 contains 16 residues. CDR3 protein: CAISGLAGTIKETQYF. The CDR3 coding sequence is TGTGCCATCAGTGGACTAGCGGGGACAATAAAAGAGACCCAGTACTTC.

The J gene is TRBJ2-2, the V gene TRBV12-3 or TRBV12-4, with 8 bases that match TRBD1. The J segment lost 5 bases and the V segment lost 10 bases, leaving 6 bases of the junction unmatched. The CDR3 spans 13 residues. The CDR3 DNA reads TGTGCCACAGGGACAGGCTCAACCGGGGAGCTGTTTTTT. Protein sequence: CATGTGSTGELFF.

V is TRBV3-1 (or the pseudogene TRBV3-2) and J is TRBJ1-2, with D unclear. There are 14 residues in the CDR3. Germline CDR1 LGHDT, CDR2 YNNKEL (reference sequence). The V end was cut by 3 bases, the J end by 4 bases, with 12 bases between. The CDR3 here is CASSQSSVGYGYTF. As DNA, the CDR3 is TGTGCCAGCAGCCAGTCATCCGTTGGCTATGGCTACACCTTC.

The chain recombines TRBV5-1 with TRBJ2-3; 10 positions match TRBD2. Germline CDR1 reads SGHRS; CDR2 reads YFSETQ. V shed 0 bases and J 0 bases; nucleotides not matched to a gene: 10. This CDR3 is 19 amino acids long. The CDR3 DNA sequence: TGCGCCAGCAGCTTGGTAGTCGGGACTAGCGCCTCTAGCACAGATACGCAGTATTTT. Translated, it gives CASSLVVGTSASSTDTQYF.

This chain links TRBV7-2 with TRBJ2-1, with TRBD2 identical over 8 bases. The germline CDR1 and CDR2 sequences are SGHTA and FQGNSA. The CDR3 has 14 residues. The V and J ends lost 11 bases and 7 bases, in that order; junction bases with no gene match: 13. This chain's CDR3 is CASSGGLFRNEQFF. The CDR3 nucleotides are TGTGCCTCAAGCGGGGGCCTCTTTAGGAATGAGCAGTTCTTC.

The V gene is TRBV7-2, the J gene TRBJ2-5; tentatively, D is TRBD2 (6 bases). The CDR3 totals 15 residues. Deletions cut 1 base from V and 4 bases from J, with 13 bases between. From germline, CDR1 is SGHTA and CDR2 FQGNSA. CDR3 amino acids: CASSLDAGGRETQYF. The DNA of the CDR3 is TGTGCCAGCAGCTTAGACGCAGGAGGGAGAGAGACCCAGTACTTC.

This clone was detected a few times. The chain carries TRBV9 and TRBJ2-2, with a possible D match to TRBD2 (5 bases). V shed 3 bases and J shed 3 bases, with 12 bases lying between them. There are 15 residues in the CDR3. Germline V CDR1 and CDR2: SGDLS, YYNGEE. CDR3 bases: TGTGCCAGCAGCGCCAGCGGATGGGACACCGGGGAGCTGTTTTTT. Protein product: CASSASGWDTGELFF.